These 28 T cell receptor beta chains share one sample of origin, sequenced in a study of T cell responses to AZD1222 COVID-19 vaccine. Using immunoSEQ multiplex PCR, the repertoire was profiled, and TCRdb retains in-frame clones only, with some absent. The sample has approximately 120,000 clones, around 87% seen once. The material was peripheral blood, obtained on day 0 of AZD1222 vaccination. All receptors come from an adult in good health.

This clone was seen only a few times. This chain uses TRBV29-1 with TRBJ2-2; D is undetermined. Deletions cut 4 bases from V and 0 bases from J, with 9 bases between. The CDR3 spans 14 residues. Germline CDR1 and CDR2: SQVTM and ANQGSEA. The chain's CDR3 is CSVGVVANTGELFF. As DNA, the CDR3 is TGCAGCGTTGGCGTTGTTGCGAACACCGGGGAGCTGTTTTTT.

This clone turned up a few times. The J gene is TRBJ2-7, the V gene TRBV14; 10 nucleotides match TRBD1. The CDR3 is 19 amino acids. J lost 1 base, V lost 5 bases, and 17 bases had no gene match. The germline V gene has CDR1 SGHDN and CDR2 FVKESK. The CDR3 DNA follows: TGTGCCAGCAGCTCTCGATCCGGGACAGGGGACCTAGCATCCTACGAGCAGTACTTC. Its translation: CASSSRSGTGDLASYEQYF.

This chain uses TRBV15 with TRBJ1-1; the D gene is possibly TRBD1 (6 bases). The germline V and J ends were trimmed by 5 bases and 3 bases, with 13 bases remaining between them. The CDR3 has 14 amino acids. Germline V gene sequence: CDR1 LNHNV, CDR2 YYDKDF (reference sequence). The CDR3 DNA is TGTGCCACCAGCGCATCCGGGGGGCACACTGAAGCTTTCTTT. Protein: CATSASGGHTEAFF.

V is TRBV7-9 and J is TRBJ1-2; D gene unclear. From germline, CDR1 is SEHNR and CDR2 FQNEAQ (reference sequence). V shed 3 bases and J shed 7 bases, with 21 bases lying between them. This CDR3 has 16 residues. The DNA for the CDR3 is TGTGCCAGCAGCTTTGATCTTGAGTCCCGGGTGATTGGCTACACCTTC. It is translated as CASSFDLESRVIGYTF.

The V gene is TRBV11-2, the J gene TRBJ2-7; no firm D call. Germline CDR1 SGHAT, CDR2 FQNNGV. The CDR3 runs to 12 residues. V lost 6 bases and J 3 bases, leaving 9 bases between the germline ends. CDR3 nucleotide sequence: TGTGCCAGCAGGGCGATGGGCTACGAGCAGTACTTC. Protein sequence: CASRAMGYEQYF.

The CDR3 DNA reads as TGTGCCAGCAGCTCAGGACAGGGTGCAGGGTCCCAGTACTTC. Its protein is CASSSGQGAGSQYF. The rearrangement joins TRBV5-4 to TRBJ2-5, with 8 bases lining up with TRBD1. Looked up from germline, CDR1 is SGHNT and CDR2 is YYREEE (reference sequence). This CDR3 spans 14 amino acids. V lost 3 bases, J lost 9 bases, and 10 bases stayed unmatched.

This sequence joins TRBV5-8 and TRBJ1-5; D gene ambiguous. The CDR3 contains 14 residues. The germline gives CDR1 SGHTS, CDR2 YDEGEE. V lost 1 base and J lost 0, with 5 bases in between. The CDR3 here is CASSLMYSNQPQHF. CDR3 coding DNA: TGTGCCAGCAGCTTGATGTATAGCAATCAGCCCCAGCATTTT.

V usage is TRBV28 and J usage is TRBJ1-6; 8 bases line up with TRBD1. This CDR3 has 16 residues. V gave up 5 bases and J gave up 10 bases; unmatched junction bases: 13. Germline-derived CDR1 and CDR2 are MDHEN and SYDVKM. In DNA, the CDR3 is TGTGCCAGCAGTCCCCCAGGACAGGGAGGGAAGTCACCCCTCCACTTT. This translates into CASSPPGQGGKSPLHF. Complete variable domain (other parts from reference TRBV28 and TRBJ1-6): DVKVTQSSRYLVKRTGEKVFLECVQDMDHENMFWYRQDPGLGLRLIYFSYDVKMKEKGDIPEGYSVSREKKERFSLILESASTNQTSMYLCASSPPGQGGKSPLHFGNGTRLTVT.

The chain combines TRBV28 with TRBJ1-2; D is possibly TRBD1 (5 bases). The CDR3 has 11 amino acids. V lost 2 bases and J lost 14, with 12 bases in between. The germline CDR1 and CDR2 sequences are MDHEN and SYDVKM. CDR3 sequence: CASSLQGLRTF. The CDR3 region has the DNA TGTGCCAGCAGTTTACAGGGTTTGAGAACCTTC.

The chain recombines TRBV27 with TRBJ1-1; 10 bases agree with TRBD1. J was trimmed by 4 bases and V by 5 bases; bases with no gene match: 4. The CDR3 sequence is 14 residues long. Germline CDR1 reads MNHEY; CDR2 reads SMNVEV (reference sequence). CDR3 in DNA: TGTGCCAGCAGTACCGGACAGGGGGGCACTGAAGCTTTCTTT. Translation: CASSTGQGGTEAFF.

This chain uses TRBV7-2 with TRBJ2-5; D could derive from TRBD1 or TRBD2 (6 bases each). Germline V gene sequence: CDR1 SGHTA, CDR2 FQGNSA. The CDR3 spans 13 residues. V shed 5 bases and J shed 2 bases, with 9 bases lying between them. The chain's CDR3 is CASSRGAQETQYF. The CDR3 nucleotides are TGTGCCAGCAGCAGGGGGGCGCAAGAGACCCAGTACTTC.

The chain is built from TRBV19 and TRBJ2-7; the D gene is possibly TRBD2 (6 bases). The CDR3 length is 13 residues. The V end lost 10 bases, the J end lost 0 bases, and 13 bases lay between the germline ends. Germline V lookup: CDR1 LNHDA, CDR2 SQIVND (reference sequence). This CDR3 is CATRDLNSYEQYF. The CDR3 nucleotides are TGTGCCACCAGGGACTTAAACTCCTACGAGCAGTACTTC.

The rearrangement links TRBV7-8 to TRBJ2-7; perhaps TRBD1 as D (6 bases). V was pared by 3 bases and J by 5 bases, with 14 bases between. This CDR3 region has 14 residues. Germline loops: CDR1 SGHVS, CDR2 FQNEAQ. The CDR3 DNA is TGTGCCAGCAGCTTCCCTGCAGGGGCAAACGAGCAGTACTTC. Amino acid sequence: CASSFPAGANEQYF.

Only one count was recorded for this clone. J is TRBJ2-7 and V is TRBV5-6; a weak D match, TRBD2 (6 bases). The CDR3 covers 14 residues. CDR1 and CDR2 from the germline V gene are SGHDT and YYEEEE. The V and J ends lost 0 bases and 6 bases respectively, with 13 bases between them. As DNA, the CDR3 is TGTGCCAGCAGCTTGGCTGGACTACCCGTCGAGCAGTACTTC. Translation gives CASSLAGLPVEQYF.

The J gene is TRBJ1-2, the V gene TRBV7-9; a weak D match, TRBD1 (5 bases). Germline assignment: CDR1 SEHNR and CDR2 FQNEAQ (reference sequence). This CDR3 has 15 residues. Trimming removed 5 bases from V and 1 base from J, with 14 bases in between. The CDR3 DNA sequence: TGTGCCAGCAGCGGGACCCGCATAAGTAACTATGGCTACACCTTC. It encodes CASSGTRISNYGYTF.

This chain links TRBV11-2 with TRBJ2-2; no definite D call. V dropped 5 bases and J dropped 0 bases, with 7 bases sitting between them. Per germline, CDR1 SGHAT and CDR2 FQNNGV. The CDR3 spans 14 residues. CDR3 DNA sequence: TGTGCCAGCAGCGTTGGACCGAACACCGGGGAGCTGTTTTTT. Translated: CASSVGPNTGELFF.

V usage is TRBV2 and J usage is TRBJ1-1, with D hard to call. The CDR3 is 11 residues long. Trimming cost V 10 bases and J 1 base, with 7 bases left between them. The germline V gene has CDR1 SNHLY and CDR2 FYNNEI. The CDR3 protein is CATRENTEAFF. In DNA, the CDR3 is TGTGCCACCCGGGAGAACACTGAAGCTTTCTTT.

The CDR3 here is CASIPATEQETQYF. DNA of the CDR3: TGTGCCAGCATCCCGGCGACGGAGCAAGAGACCCAGTACTTC. This chain connects TRBV11-2 to TRBJ2-5; D remains ambiguous. The CDR3 is 14 amino acids. Trimming took 7 bases from V and 2 from J, leaving 14 bases between them. Germline V gives CDR1 SGHAT, CDR2 FQNNGV.

The genes are TRBV27 and TRBJ2-1; TRBD2 matches 9 bases. Germline V gene lookup returns CDR1 MNHEY and CDR2 SMNVEV (reference sequence). CDR3 length equals 17 residues. The J segment lost 3 bases and the V segment lost 3 bases, leaving 9 bases of the junction unmatched. The CDR3 DNA follows: TGTGCCAGCAGTTTTCACTACCAGCGGGGGGACTACAATGAGCAGTTCTTC. It codes for CASSFHYQRGDYNEQFF.

The rearrangement uses TRBV7-2 and TRBJ1-2; D may be TRBD1 (6 bases). V shed 1 base and J shed 2 bases, with 14 bases lying between them. Germline V CDR1 and CDR2: SGHTA, FQGNSA. CDR3 size: 16 residues. CDR3 protein: CASSLVGGAKNYGYTF. Here the CDR3 DNA reads TGTGCCAGCAGCTTAGTTGGGGGGGCTAAGAACTATGGCTACACCTTC. Full variable domain (rest looked up from reference TRBV7-2 and TRBJ1-2): GAGVSQSPSNKVTEKGKDVELRCDPISGHTALYWYRQSLGQGLEFLIYFQGNSAPDKSGLPSDRFSAERTGGSVSTLTIQRTQQEDSAVYLCASSLVGGAKNYGYTFGSGTRLTVV.

This clone was counted only a few times. The chain links TRBV6-4 to TRBJ2-7; 7 positions match TRBD1. The CDR3 sequence is 13 residues long. Germline V gene sequence: CDR1 MRHNA, CDR2 SNTAGT. V lost 6 bases to trimming and J lost 0 bases; unmatched junction nucleotides: 2. The CDR3, as DNA: TGTGCCAGCAGGGACAGGCCCTCCTACGAGCAGTACTTC. Residues: CASRDRPSYEQYF.

The rearrangement joins TRBV19 to TRBJ2-5; tentative D call: TRBD1 (6 bases). The CDR3 spans 12 residues. Germline V gene lookup returns CDR1 LNHDA and CDR2 SQIVND (reference sequence). V lost 10 bases to trimming and J lost 7 bases, with 16 bases between them. In nucleotides, the CDR3 is TGTGCCACTCCAAACAGGGAAGGGACCCAGTACTTC. It is translated as CATPNREGTQYF. Based on the CDR3 plus reference TRBV19 and TRBJ2-5, the full variable domain is DGGITQSPKYLFRKEGQNVTLSCEQNLNHDAMYWYRQDPGQGLRLIYYSQIVNDFQKGDIAEGYSVSREKKESFPLTVTSAQKNPTAFYLCATPNREGTQYFGPGTRLLVL.

V usage is TRBV30 and J usage is TRBJ2-7, with D tentatively TRBD1 (6 bases). This CDR3 spans 15 amino acids. V was shortened by 0 bases and J by 0 bases, with 12 bases between the two germline ends. Germline loops: CDR1 GTSNPN, CDR2 SVGIG (reference sequence). CDR3 in DNA: TGTGCCTGGAGTGTACCACAGGGATTCTCCTACGAGCAGTACTTC. Translation: CAWSVPQGFSYEQYF.

The rearrangement joins TRBV29-1 to TRBJ1-1, with 7 bases matching TRBD1. Germline V CDR1 and CDR2: SQVTM, ANQGSEA. The CDR3 runs to 15 residues. With V trimmed by 7 bases and J by 0 bases, 11 bases remained unmatched. As DNA, the CDR3 is TGCAGCGCTGGGACCAAGGGGGCAGTGAACACTGAAGCTTTCTTT. Its protein is CSAGTKGAVNTEAFF.

This chain links TRBV3-1 (or the pseudogene TRBV3-2) with TRBJ2-2, with 8 bases fitting TRBD2. Unmatched junction bases numbered 2, after V lost 4 bases and J lost 4 bases. Looked up from germline, CDR1 is LGHDT and CDR2 is YNNKEL (reference sequence). This CDR3 is built from 14 residues. CDR3 protein: CASSRREVTGELFF. CDR3 in DNA: TGTGCCAGCAGCCGGCGGGAGGTCACCGGGGAGCTGTTTTTT.

The rearrangement links TRBV7-9 to TRBJ1-2; 8 nucleotides match TRBD1. This CDR3 comprises 13 residues. The germline gives CDR1 SEHNR, CDR2 FQNEAQ (reference sequence). The V and J ends lost 4 bases and 4 bases, in that order; junction bases with no gene match: 2. CDR3 residues: CASSSGQVYGYTF. As DNA, the CDR3 is TGTGCCAGCAGCTCGGGACAGGTCTATGGCTACACCTTC.

The V call is TRBV2, the J call TRBJ1-1; 12 nucleotides match TRBD1. Unmatched junction bases numbered 5, after V lost 7 bases and J lost 5 bases. Germline assignment: CDR1 SNHLY and CDR2 FYNNEI. This CDR3 has 14 amino acids. The CDR3 protein is CASMGQGALTEAFF. CDR3 nucleotide sequence: TGTGCCAGCATGGGACAGGGGGCGCTTACTGAAGCTTTCTTT.

The J gene is TRBJ1-1, the V gene TRBV6-2 or TRBV6-3; D remains unclear. CDR3 length equals 12 residues. CDR1 and CDR2 (germline): MNHEY, SVGEGT. V shed 5 bases and J shed 2 bases, with 6 bases lying between them. CDR3 protein: CASSGFNTEAFF. Here the CDR3 DNA reads TGTGCCAGCAGTGGATTCAACACTGAAGCTTTCTTT.